One sample yielded the 20 T cell receptor beta chains listed below, sequenced in a study of blood T cell repertoires in COVID-19. Here immunoSEQ multiplex PCR was the method, and the copy in TCRdb shows in-frame clones only, minus some. The data show 110,000 or so clones, with less than 90% seen just once and 6% to 9.5% held by the top ten. Specimen: peripheral blood. Receptors originate from a man aged 70 or older who had recovered from COVID-19.

The V and J genes are TRBV7-3 and TRBJ2-5; D remains unclear. This CDR3 has 13 residues. CDR1 is SGHTA and CDR2 is FQGTGA in the germline V gene. Trimming shortened V by 5 bases and J by 3 bases, and 10 bases separated the two germline ends. CDR3 amino acids: CASSPRREETQYF. The CDR3 DNA follows: TGTGCCAGCAGCCCCCGACGGGAAGAGACCCAGTACTTC.

This chain uses TRBV5-4 with TRBJ1-2; possibly TRBD1 for D (5 bases). V dropped 4 bases and J dropped 2 bases, with 21 bases sitting between them. Germline CDR1 reads SGHNT; CDR2 reads YYREEE (reference sequence). There are 17 residues in the CDR3. CDR3 region: CASSPARNPDTNYGYTF. The CDR3 DNA sequence: TGTGCCAGCAGCCCTGCAAGGAACCCGGACACGAACTATGGCTACACCTTC.

The chain joins TRBV6-5 to TRBJ2-2, with D possibly matching TRBD1 (6 bases). V was trimmed by 6 bases and J by 1 base, leaving 6 bases between them. The CDR3 sequence is 13 residues long. Germline V gene lookup returns CDR1 MNHEY and CDR2 SVGAGI. The CDR3 region has the DNA TGTGCCAGCAGCAGGGGGAACACCGGGGAGCTGTTTTTT. It yields the protein CASSRGNTGELFF.

V gene TRBV7-2 combines with J gene TRBJ1-2; 11 nucleotides line up with TRBD1. From germline, CDR1 is SGHTA and CDR2 FQGNSA. Germline trimming cut 2 bases from V and 7 bases from J; bases unmatched to any gene: 3. The CDR3 covers 14 residues. The DNA of the CDR3 is TGTGCCAGCAGCTTAATGGACAGGGGGCTTGGCTACACCTTC. Its translation: CASSLMDRGLGYTF.

The V gene is TRBV6-5, the J gene TRBJ2-1; 7 bases match TRBD1. This CDR3 is 15 amino acids long. Germline assignment: CDR1 MNHEY and CDR2 SVGAGI. The V and J ends lost 10 bases and 6 bases, in that order; junction bases with no gene match: 15. The CDR3 here is CATAQGLSWGNEQFF. CDR3 bases: TGTGCCACCGCACAGGGGCTAAGTTGGGGCAATGAGCAGTTCTTC.

J is TRBJ2-7 and V is TRBV27; D possibly corresponds to TRBD1 (5 bases). Trimming removed 2 bases from V and 2 bases from J, with 16 bases in between. This CDR3 is built from 16 residues. Germline loops: CDR1 MNHEY, CDR2 SMNVEV (reference sequence). CDR3 in amino acids: CASSLIAQGRTYEQYF. The CDR3 nucleotides read TGTGCCAGCAGTTTAATCGCTCAGGGTCGGACCTACGAGCAGTACTTC.

This clone was counted between two and nine times. The rearrangement joins TRBV2 to TRBJ1-6; 7 bases align to TRBD1. V trimming: 2 bases; J trimming: 8 bases; junction bases outside the gene matches: 0. This CDR3 is built from 13 residues. Per the germline V gene, CDR1 is SNHLY and CDR2 is FYNNEI. The CDR3 spells CASSEQGDSPLHF. CDR3 nucleotide sequence: TGTGCCAGCAGTGAACAGGGGGATTCACCCCTCCACTTT.

The chain is built from TRBV14 and TRBJ1-1; D unresolved. CDR3 length: 18 residues. The V gene's germline CDR1 is SGHDN and CDR2 FVKESK. Deletions cut 1 base from V and 0 bases from J, with 18 bases between. The CDR3 reads CASSQVRVSGFVNTEAFF. The CDR3, as DNA: TGTGCCAGCAGCCAAGTTCGCGTTTCGGGGTTTGTGAACACTGAAGCTTTCTTT.

This CDR3 is CASSLVPENTEAFF. DNA of the CDR3: TGTGCCAGCAGCTTGGTCCCAGAGAACACTGAAGCTTTCTTT. This sequence joins TRBV5-4 and TRBJ1-1; D is uncertain. V gave up 0 bases and J gave up 1 base, with 7 bases separating them. Germline-derived CDR1 and CDR2 are SGHNT and YYREEE (reference sequence). This CDR3 is built from 14 residues.

The CDR3 nucleotides are TGTGCCAGCAGTTTCACTAGCGGGGCCTACGAGCAGTACTTC. Amino acids: CASSFTSGAYEQYF. The chain links TRBV28 to TRBJ2-7; 10 positions agree with TRBD2. This CDR3 is built from 14 residues. Per the germline V gene, CDR1 is MDHEN and CDR2 is SYDVKM. J was trimmed by 2 bases and V by 3 bases; bases with no gene match: 1.

The chain has TRBV5-4 and TRBJ2-1; D unclear. CDR1 SGHNT and CDR2 YYREEE come from the germline V gene (reference sequence). This CDR3 has 13 amino acids. Trimming took 4 bases from V and 9 from J, leaving 14 bases between them. The CDR3 region is CASSPRLDSEQFF. In nucleotides, the CDR3 is TGTGCCAGCAGCCCGCGCCTTGATAGTGAGCAGTTCTTC.

This sequence joins TRBV6-4 and TRBJ2-6; D is undetermined. This CDR3 has 16 amino acids. The V end lost 0 bases, the J end lost 0 bases, and 6 bases lay between the germline ends. Germline assignment: CDR1 MRHNA and CDR2 SNTAGT. The CDR3 coding sequence is TGTGCCAGCAGTGACTCGGTCTACTCTGGGGCCAACGTCCTGACTTTC. It is translated as CASSDSVYSGANVLTF.

J is TRBJ1-2 and V is TRBV7-9, with D tentatively TRBD1 (5 bases). The V gene lost 4 bases and the J gene lost 2 bases, with 20 bases spanning the gap. The germline V gene has CDR1 SEHNR and CDR2 FQNEAQ (reference sequence). CDR3 length: 17 residues. Here the CDR3 reads CASSSGSLRKGNYGYTF. CDR3 nucleotides: TGTGCCAGCAGCTCCGGGTCCCTCCGGAAGGGGAACTATGGCTACACCTTC. Filled out from reference TRBV7-9 and TRBJ1-2, the complete variable domain reads DTGVSQNPRHKITKRGQNVTFRCDPISEHNRLYWYRQTLGQGPEFLTYFQNEAQLEKSRLLSDRFSAERPKGSFSTLEIQRTEQGDSAMYLCASSSGSLRKGNYGYTFGSGTRLTVV.

This sequence joins TRBV4-3 and TRBJ2-1, with 13 bases aligning to TRBD2. Unmatched junction bases numbered 9, after V lost 4 bases and J lost 0 bases. This CDR3 spans 19 amino acids. CDR1 is LGHNA and CDR2 is YSLEER in the germline V gene. The CDR3 is CASSPGTSGTPSSYNEQFF. In DNA, the CDR3 is TGCGCCAGCAGCCCCGGGACTAGCGGGACCCCCAGCTCCTACAATGAGCAGTTCTTC.

This clone came up a few times. V usage is TRBV5-4 and J usage is TRBJ1-3; 7 positions match TRBD1. This CDR3 spans 14 amino acids. V shed 4 bases, J shed 0 bases, and the junction held 1 base outside the gene matches. The germline V gene encodes CDR1 SGHNT and CDR2 YYREEE (reference sequence). The CDR3 region is CASSRQGSGNTIYF. In nucleotides, the CDR3 is TGTGCCAGCAGCCGACAGGGCTCTGGAAACACCATATATTTT.

In its sample, this clone was seen once. The CDR3 bases are TGCAGCGTTGTCCCCGGGGATTCCACAGATACGCAGTATTTT. It codes for CSVVPGDSTDTQYF. The chain combines TRBV29-1 with TRBJ2-3, with D possibly TRBD2 on 5 matching bases. V lost 4 bases and J lost 2, with 13 bases in between. CDR1 is SQVTM, CDR2 ANQGSEA, per germline. There are 14 residues in the CDR3.

The V and J genes are TRBV12-3 or TRBV12-4 and TRBJ2-7; a possible D gene is TRBD1 (5 bases). CDR3 length: 13 residues. V gave up 6 bases and J gave up 2 bases, with 11 bases separating them. The CDR3 spells CASRKDMTYEQYF. The CDR3 DNA is TGTGCCAGCAGGAAGGACATGACCTACGAGCAGTACTTC.

In this sample, this clone turned up once. This chain connects TRBV2 to TRBJ2-3, with 9 bases fitting TRBD1. The CDR3 runs to 19 residues. Germline assignment: CDR1 SNHLY and CDR2 FYNNEI. J gave up 2 bases and V 6 bases, and 18 bases lay outside the gene matches. The CDR3 protein is CASSRDRDRDYRLTDTQYF. CDR3 sequence (DNA): TGTGCCAGCAGCCGGGACAGGGACCGGGACTACCGTCTCACAGATACGCAGTATTTT.

This chain connects TRBV29-1 to TRBJ2-3; 9 nucleotides align to TRBD1. This CDR3 is built from 14 residues. Germline V gene sequence: CDR1 SQVTM, CDR2 ANQGSEA. Losses at the gene ends were 5 bases for V and 2 bases for J; bases not matched to a gene: 5. CDR3 DNA: TGCAGCGTTACGACAGGGGGGGTCACAGATACGCAGTATTTT. It codes for CSVTTGGVTDTQYF.

This clone occurred a few times. This chain's CDR3 is CASSQAEKTAQYF. Written as DNA, the CDR3 is TGTGCCAGCAGCCAAGCGGAGAAGACGGCCCAGTACTTC. This chain links TRBV14 with TRBJ2-5, with D unclear. This CDR3 spans 13 amino acids. Germline-derived CDR1 and CDR2 are SGHDN and FVKESK. V was shortened by 1 base and J by 9 bases, with 12 bases between the two germline ends. Together with reference TRBV14 and TRBJ2-5, the CDR3 gives the full variable domain: EAGVTQFPSHSVIEKGQTVTLRCDPISGHDNLYWYRRVMGKEIKFLLHFVKESKQDESGMPNNRFLAERTGGTYSTLKVQPAELEDSGVYFCASSQAEKTAQYFGPGTRLLVL.